This T cell receptor beta chain was retrieved from a study of post-analysis software for immune sequencing data. Study as a whole: Included among the disease courses, which were recorded for the cohort, were relapsing-remitting, secondary progressive and progressive-relapsing multiple sclerosis. Study findings and constraints: Controls significantly exceeded multiple sclerosis patients in normalized Chao1 diversity. Samples from a shared batch, those prepared together, strongly co-clustered by F measure. Included in a set of roughly 5 TRBV segments more frequent in patients than controls were TRBV5-6, TRBV5-1 and TRBV20-1.

Every TCR beta cDNA library bore unique molecular identifiers. T cells, roughly 0.95 to 10 million of them, yielded roughly 0.5 million cDNA molecules. TCRdb itself ran the PCR reads through MiXCR, one entry per CDR3 protein. The profile covers almost 700,000 distinct CDR3 sequences, with over 45% appearing a single time and around 10% taken by the ten largest. Turning to this clonotype: Its antigen is not identified.

Germline CDR1 is DFQATT and CDR2 is SNEGSKA (reference sequence). V lost 0 bases and J lost 10; bases outside the gene matches: 8. There are 14 residues in the CDR3. This sequence joins TRBV20-1 and TRBJ2-4; 8 nucleotides align to TRBD2. The material sequenced was blood. This receptor was obtained from a girl aged 2 to 9 with multiple sclerosis. In DNA, the CDR3 is TGCAGTGCTAGAGAGATTCGTCTAGCGGGTATTCAGTACTTC. Amino acid sequence: CSAREIRLAGIQYF.